This note documents a single TCR beta chain sequence. The antigen remains unidentified. The ends were cut back, 4 bases at V and 5 bases at J, with 11 bases in the middle. The CDR3 has 13 residues. Per germline, CDR1 MNHGY and CDR2 SVAAGI. Each patient's relapse followed autologous stem cell transplantation, and brentuximab vedotin exposure varied. This sample is part of a study of PD-1 blockade in classical Hodgkin lymphoma. Study results and caveats: Exclusion was applied to patients who started nivolumab under 1 year after ASCT. Reports indicated that newly diagnosed patients had lower baseline TCR diversity than healthy donors did.

TCRdb's copy holds only in-frame clones and misses some; the assay was immunoSEQ multiplex PCR. The data contain just over 25,000 clones, approximately 67% of them singletons. The chain employs TRBV6-9 and TRBJ1-2; D is undetermined. The material was peripheral blood mononuclear cells (PBMCs), obtained before the second cycle of nivolumab. The source is a human donor with classical Hodgkin lymphoma. This chain's CDR3 is CASSFEQSYGYTF. CDR3 DNA: TGTGCCAGCAGTTTCGAGCAATCGTATGGCTACACCTTC.